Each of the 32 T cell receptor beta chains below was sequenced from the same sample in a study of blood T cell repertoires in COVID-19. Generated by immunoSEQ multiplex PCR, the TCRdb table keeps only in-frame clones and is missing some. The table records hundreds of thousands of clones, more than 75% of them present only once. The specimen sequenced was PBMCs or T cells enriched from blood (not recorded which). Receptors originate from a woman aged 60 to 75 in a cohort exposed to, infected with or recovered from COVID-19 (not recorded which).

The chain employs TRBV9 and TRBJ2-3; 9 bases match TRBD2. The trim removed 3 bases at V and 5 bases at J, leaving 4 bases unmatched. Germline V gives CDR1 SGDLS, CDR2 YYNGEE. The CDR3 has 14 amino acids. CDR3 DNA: TGTGCCAGCAGCGGGACTAGCGTGGGAGATACGCAGTATTTT. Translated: CASSGTSVGDTQYF.

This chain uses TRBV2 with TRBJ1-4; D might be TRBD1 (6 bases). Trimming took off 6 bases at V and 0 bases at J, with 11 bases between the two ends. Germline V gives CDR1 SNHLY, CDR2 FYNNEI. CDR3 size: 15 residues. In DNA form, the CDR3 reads TGTGCCAGCAGCGGACAGCTTTCAACTAATGAAAAACTGTTTTTT. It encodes CASSGQLSTNEKLFF. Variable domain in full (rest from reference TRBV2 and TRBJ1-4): EPEVTQTPSHQVTQMGQEVILRCVPISNHLYFYWYRQILGQKVEFLVSFYNNEISEKSEIFDDQFSVERPDGSNFTLKIRSTKLEDSAMYFCASSGQLSTNEKLFFGSGTQLSVL.

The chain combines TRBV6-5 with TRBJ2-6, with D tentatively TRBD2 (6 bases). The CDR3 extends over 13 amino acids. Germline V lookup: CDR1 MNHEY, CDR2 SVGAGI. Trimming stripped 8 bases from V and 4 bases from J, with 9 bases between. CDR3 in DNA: TGTGCCAGCCGGGGGTCGGGGGCCAACGTCCTGACTTTC. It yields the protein CASRGSGANVLTF.

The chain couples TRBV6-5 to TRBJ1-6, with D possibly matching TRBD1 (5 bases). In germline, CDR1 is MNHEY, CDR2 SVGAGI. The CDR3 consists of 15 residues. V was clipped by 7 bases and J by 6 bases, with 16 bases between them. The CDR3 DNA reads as TGTGCCAGCACCCGAGTGGGGGGTATTAATTCACCCCTCCACTTT. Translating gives CASTRVGGINSPLHF.

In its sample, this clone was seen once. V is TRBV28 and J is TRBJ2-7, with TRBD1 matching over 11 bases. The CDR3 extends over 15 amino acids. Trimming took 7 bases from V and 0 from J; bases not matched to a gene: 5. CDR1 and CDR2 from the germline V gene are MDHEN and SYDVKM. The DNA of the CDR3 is TGTGCCAGCAATATCGGGACAGGGGGCTCCTACGAGCAGTACTTC. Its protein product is CASNIGTGGSYEQYF.

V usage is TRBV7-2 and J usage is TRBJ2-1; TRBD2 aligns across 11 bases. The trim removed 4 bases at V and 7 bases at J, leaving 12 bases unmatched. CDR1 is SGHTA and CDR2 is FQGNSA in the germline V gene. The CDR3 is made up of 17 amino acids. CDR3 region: CASSSNYLAGGRNEQFF. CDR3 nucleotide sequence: TGTGCCAGCAGCTCAAACTATCTAGCGGGAGGACGGAATGAGCAGTTCTTC.

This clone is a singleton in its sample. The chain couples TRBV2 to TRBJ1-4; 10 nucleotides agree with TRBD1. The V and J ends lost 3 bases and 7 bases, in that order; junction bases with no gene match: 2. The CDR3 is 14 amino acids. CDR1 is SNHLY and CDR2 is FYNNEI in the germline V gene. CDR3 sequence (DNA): TGTGCCAGCAGTGATTGGACAGGGGGTGAAAAACTGTTTTTT. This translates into CASSDWTGGEKLFF.

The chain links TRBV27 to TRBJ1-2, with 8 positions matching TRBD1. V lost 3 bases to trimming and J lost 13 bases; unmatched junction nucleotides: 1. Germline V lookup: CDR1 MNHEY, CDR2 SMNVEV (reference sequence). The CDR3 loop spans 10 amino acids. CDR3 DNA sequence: TGTGCCAGCAGTTTCGACAGGGGCACCTTC. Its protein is CASSFDRGTF.

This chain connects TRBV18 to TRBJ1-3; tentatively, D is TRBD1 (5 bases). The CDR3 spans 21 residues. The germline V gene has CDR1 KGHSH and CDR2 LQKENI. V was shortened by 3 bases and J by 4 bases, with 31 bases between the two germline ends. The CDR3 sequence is CASSPTPPTGPTLISGNTIYF. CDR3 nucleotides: TGTGCCAGCTCACCGACCCCCCCCACAGGACCCACTCTTATCTCCGGAAACACCATATATTTT.

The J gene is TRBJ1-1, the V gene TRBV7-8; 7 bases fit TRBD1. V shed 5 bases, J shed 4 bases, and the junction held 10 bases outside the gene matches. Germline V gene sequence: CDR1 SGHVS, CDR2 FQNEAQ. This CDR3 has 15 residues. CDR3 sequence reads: CASSRGDSIPTEAFF. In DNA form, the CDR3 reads TGTGCCAGCAGCCGAGGGGACAGCATCCCCACTGAAGCTTTCTTT.

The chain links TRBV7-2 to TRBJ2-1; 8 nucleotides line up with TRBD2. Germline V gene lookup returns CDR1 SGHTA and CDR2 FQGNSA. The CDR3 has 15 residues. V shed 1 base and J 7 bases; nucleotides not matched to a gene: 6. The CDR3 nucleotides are TGTGCCAGCAGCTTAGGGGTAGCGGGATATAATGAGCAGTTCTTC. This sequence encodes CASSLGVAGYNEQFF.

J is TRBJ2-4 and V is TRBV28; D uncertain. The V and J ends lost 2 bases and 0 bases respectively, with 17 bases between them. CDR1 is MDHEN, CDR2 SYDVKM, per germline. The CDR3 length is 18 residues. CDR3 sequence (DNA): TGTGCCAGCAGTTTACTCGGCAGCTCGACTTTAGCCAAAAACATTCAGTACTTC. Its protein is CASSLLGSSTLAKNIQYF. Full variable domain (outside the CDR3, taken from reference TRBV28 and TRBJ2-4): DVKVTQSSRYLVKRTGEKVFLECVQDMDHENMFWYRQDPGLGLRLIYFSYDVKMKEKGDIPEGYSVSREKKERFSLILESASTNQTSMYLCASSLLGSSTLAKNIQYFGAGTRLSVL.

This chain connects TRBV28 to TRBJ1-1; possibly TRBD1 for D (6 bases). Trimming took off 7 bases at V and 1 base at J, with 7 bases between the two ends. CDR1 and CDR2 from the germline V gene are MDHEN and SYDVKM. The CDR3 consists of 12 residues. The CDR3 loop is CASKGGNTEAFF. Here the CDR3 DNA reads TGTGCCAGCAAAGGGGGGAACACTGAAGCTTTCTTT.

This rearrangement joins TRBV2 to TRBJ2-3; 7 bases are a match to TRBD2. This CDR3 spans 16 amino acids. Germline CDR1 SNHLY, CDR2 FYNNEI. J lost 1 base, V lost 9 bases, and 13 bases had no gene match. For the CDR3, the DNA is TGTGCCAGTACTCTAGCGGAGAACCCCGGCACAGATACGCAGTATTTT. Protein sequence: CASTLAENPGTDTQYF.

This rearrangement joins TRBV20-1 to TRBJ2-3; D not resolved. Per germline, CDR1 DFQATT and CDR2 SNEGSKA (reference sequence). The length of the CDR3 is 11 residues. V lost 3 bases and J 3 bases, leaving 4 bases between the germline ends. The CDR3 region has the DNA TGCAGTGCTAGGCGGACAGATACGCAGTATTTT. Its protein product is CSARRTDTQYF.

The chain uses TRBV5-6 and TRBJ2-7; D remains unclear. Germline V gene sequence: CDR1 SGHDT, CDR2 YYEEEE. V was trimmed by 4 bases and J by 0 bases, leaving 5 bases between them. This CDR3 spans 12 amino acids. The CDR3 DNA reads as TGTGCCAGCAGCCTGAGCTCCTACGAGCAGTACTTC. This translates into CASSLSSYEQYF.

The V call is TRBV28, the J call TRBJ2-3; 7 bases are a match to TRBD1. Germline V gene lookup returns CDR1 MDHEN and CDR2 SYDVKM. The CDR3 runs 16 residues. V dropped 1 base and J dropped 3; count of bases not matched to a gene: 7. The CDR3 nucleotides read TGTGCCAGCAGTTTATCCGCCAAGGGGGCAACAGATACGCAGTATTTT. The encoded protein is CASSLSAKGATDTQYF.

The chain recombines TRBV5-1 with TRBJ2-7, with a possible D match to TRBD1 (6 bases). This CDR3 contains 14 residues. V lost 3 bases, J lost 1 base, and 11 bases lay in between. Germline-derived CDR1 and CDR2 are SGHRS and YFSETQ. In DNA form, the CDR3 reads TGCGCCAGCAGCTCCCGAGACAGGTCCTACGAGCAGTACTTC. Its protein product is CASSSRDRSYEQYF.

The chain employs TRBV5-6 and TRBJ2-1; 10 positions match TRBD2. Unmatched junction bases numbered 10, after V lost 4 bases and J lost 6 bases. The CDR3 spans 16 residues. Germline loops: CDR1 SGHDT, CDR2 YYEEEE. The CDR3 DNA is TGTGCCAGCAGCACGAAACTAGCGGGAAAAGGCAATGAGCAGTTCTTC. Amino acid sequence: CASSTKLAGKGNEQFF.

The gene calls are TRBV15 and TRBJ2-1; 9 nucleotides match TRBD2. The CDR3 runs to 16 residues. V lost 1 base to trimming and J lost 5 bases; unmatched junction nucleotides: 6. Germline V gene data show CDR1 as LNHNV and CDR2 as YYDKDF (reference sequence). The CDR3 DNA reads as TGTGCCACCAGCAGAGCCGCCGGGACTAGCAACAATGAGCAGTTCTTC. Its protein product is CATSRAAGTSNNEQFF.

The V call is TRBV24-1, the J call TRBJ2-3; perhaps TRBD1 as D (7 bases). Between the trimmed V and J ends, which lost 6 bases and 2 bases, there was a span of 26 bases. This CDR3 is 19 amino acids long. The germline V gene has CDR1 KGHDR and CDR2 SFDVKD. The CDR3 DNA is TGTGCCACCAGTCCTGCTCGGAGGGGGCGGGCAGGGGTCACAGATACGCAGTATTTT. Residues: CATSPARRGRAGVTDTQYF.

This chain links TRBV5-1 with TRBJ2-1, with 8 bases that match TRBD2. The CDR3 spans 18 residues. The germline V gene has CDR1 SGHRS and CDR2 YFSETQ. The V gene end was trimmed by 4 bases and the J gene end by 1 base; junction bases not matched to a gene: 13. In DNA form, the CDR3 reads TGCGCCAGCAGCCCGGGTCGTGCGGGAGGAACTTCCTACAATGAGCAGTTCTTC. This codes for CASSPGRAGGTSYNEQFF.

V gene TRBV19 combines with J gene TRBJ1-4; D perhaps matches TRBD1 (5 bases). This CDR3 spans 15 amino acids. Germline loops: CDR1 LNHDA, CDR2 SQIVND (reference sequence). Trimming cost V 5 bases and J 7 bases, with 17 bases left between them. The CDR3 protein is CASSPRAAGGEKLFF. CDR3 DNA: TGTGCCAGTAGTCCGCGGGCGGCGGGGGGTGAAAAACTGTTTTTT.

The DNA for the CDR3 is TGTGCCAGCAGCCGCAGGACTAGCGGGAGGAAAGAGACCCAGTACTTC. Protein: CASSRRTSGRKETQYF. The rearrangement links TRBV7-9 to TRBJ2-5; 14 nucleotides align to TRBD2. With 5 bases clipped from V and 3 bases from J, the junction kept 5 bases outside the gene matches. The CDR3 contains 16 residues. The germline CDR1 and CDR2 sequences are SEHNR and FQNEAQ (reference sequence).

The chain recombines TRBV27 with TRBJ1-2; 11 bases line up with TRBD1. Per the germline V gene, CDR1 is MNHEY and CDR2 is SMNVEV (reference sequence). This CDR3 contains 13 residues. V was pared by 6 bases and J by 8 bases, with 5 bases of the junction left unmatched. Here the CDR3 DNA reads TGTGCCAGCAGGGGGACAGGGGGATTAGGCTACACCTTC. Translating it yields CASRGTGGLGYTF.

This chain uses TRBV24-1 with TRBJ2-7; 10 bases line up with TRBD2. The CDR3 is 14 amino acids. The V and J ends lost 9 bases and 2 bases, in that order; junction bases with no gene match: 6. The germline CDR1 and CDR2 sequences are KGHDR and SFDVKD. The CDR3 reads CATSSSGGTYEQYF. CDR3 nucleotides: TGTGCCACCTCGTCTAGCGGGGGAACCTACGAGCAGTACTTC.

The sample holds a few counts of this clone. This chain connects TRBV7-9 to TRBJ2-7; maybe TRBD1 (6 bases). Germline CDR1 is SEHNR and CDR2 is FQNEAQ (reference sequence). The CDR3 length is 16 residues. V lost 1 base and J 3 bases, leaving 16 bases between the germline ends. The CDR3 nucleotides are TGTGCCAGCAGCTTAGTCCAGGGGCAGGCGTTCTACGAGCAGTACTTC. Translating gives CASSLVQGQAFYEQYF. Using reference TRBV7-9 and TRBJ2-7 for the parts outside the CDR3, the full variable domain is DTGVSQNPRHKITKRGQNVTFRCDPISEHNRLYWYRQTLGQGPEFLTYFQNEAQLEKSRLLSDRFSAERPKGSFSTLEIQRTEQGDSAMYLCASSLVQGQAFYEQYFGPGTRLTVT.

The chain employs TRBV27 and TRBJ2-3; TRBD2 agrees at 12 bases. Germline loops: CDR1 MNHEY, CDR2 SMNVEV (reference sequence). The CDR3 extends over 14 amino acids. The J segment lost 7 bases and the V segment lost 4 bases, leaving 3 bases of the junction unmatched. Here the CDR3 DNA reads TGTGCCAGCAGTTGGACTAGCGGGAACAATACGCAGTATTTT. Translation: CASSWTSGNNTQYF.

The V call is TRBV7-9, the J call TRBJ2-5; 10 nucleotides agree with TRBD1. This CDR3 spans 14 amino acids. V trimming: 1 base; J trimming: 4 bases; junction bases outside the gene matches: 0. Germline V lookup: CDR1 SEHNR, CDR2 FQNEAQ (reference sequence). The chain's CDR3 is CASSLGTGGETQYF. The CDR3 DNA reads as TGTGCCAGCAGCTTAGGGACAGGGGGAGAGACCCAGTACTTC.

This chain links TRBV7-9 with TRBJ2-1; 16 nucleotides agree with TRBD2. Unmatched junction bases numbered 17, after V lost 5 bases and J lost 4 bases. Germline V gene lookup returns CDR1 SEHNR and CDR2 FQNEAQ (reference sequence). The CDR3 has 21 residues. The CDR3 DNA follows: TGTGCCAGCAGCCGGGGTGGGACTAGCGGGAGGGTCTACGTTCTTTACAATGAGCAGTTCTTC. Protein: CASSRGGTSGRVYVLYNEQFF.

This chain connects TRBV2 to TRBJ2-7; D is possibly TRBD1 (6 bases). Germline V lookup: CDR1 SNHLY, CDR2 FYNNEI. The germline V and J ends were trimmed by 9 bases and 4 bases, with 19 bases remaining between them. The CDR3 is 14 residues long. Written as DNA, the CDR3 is TGTGCCAGTTTACCTGGGACAACCTCGTACGAGCAGTACTTC. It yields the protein CASLPGTTSYEQYF.

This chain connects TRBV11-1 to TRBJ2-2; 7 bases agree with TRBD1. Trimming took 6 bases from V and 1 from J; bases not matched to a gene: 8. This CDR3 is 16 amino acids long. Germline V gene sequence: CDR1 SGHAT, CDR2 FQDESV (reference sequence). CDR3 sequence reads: CASSLRRQGNTGELFF. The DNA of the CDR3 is TGTGCCAGCAGTTTGCGGCGACAGGGGAACACCGGGGAGCTGTTTTTT.